This T cell receptor beta chain was identified during a study of blood T cell repertoires in COVID-19. TCRdb keeps only in-frame clones here, not all; method: immunoSEQ multiplex PCR. The table has roughly 140,000 clones, 75% to 90% seen once. The V and J ends lost 5 bases and 0 bases respectively, with 5 bases between them. Per the germline V gene, CDR1 is SEHNR and CDR2 is FQNEAQ (reference sequence). CDR3 length: 13 residues. This clone was observed a single time. The J gene is TRBJ1-3, the V gene TRBV7-9; D is uncertain. Sequencing was carried out using peripheral blood. This receptor was identified in a woman between 35 and 50 years old with acute or convalescent COVID-19. DNA for the CDR3: TGTGCCAGCAGCCCTAGCTCTGGAAACACCATATATTTT. Protein product: CASSPSSGNTIYF.